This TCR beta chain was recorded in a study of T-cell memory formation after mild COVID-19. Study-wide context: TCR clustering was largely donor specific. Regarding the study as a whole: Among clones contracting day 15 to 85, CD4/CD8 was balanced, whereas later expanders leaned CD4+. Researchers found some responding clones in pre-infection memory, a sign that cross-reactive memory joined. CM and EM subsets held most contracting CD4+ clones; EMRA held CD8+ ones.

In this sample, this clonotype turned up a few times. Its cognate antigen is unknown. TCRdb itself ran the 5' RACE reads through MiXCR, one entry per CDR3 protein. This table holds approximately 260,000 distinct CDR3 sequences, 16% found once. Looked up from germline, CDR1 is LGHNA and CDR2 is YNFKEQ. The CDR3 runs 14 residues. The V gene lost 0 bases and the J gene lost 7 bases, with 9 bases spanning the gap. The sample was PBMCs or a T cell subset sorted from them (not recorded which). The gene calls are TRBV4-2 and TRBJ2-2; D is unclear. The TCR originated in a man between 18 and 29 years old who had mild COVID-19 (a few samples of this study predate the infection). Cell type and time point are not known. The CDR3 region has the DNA TGTGCCAGCAGCCAAGATCCCAACGGCGGGGAGCTGTTTTTT. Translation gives CASSQDPNGGELFF.